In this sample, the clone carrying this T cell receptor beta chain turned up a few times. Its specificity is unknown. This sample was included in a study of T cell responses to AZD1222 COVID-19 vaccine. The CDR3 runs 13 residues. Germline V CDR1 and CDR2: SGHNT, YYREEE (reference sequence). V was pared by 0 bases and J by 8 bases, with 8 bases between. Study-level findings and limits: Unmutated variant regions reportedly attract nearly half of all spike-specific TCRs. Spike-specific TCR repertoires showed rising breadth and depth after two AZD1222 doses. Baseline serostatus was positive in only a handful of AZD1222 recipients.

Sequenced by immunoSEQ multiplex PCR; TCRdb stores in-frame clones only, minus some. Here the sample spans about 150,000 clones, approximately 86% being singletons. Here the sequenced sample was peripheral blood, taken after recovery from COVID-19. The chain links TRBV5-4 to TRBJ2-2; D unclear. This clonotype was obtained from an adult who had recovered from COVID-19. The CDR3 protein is CASSLAGIGELFF. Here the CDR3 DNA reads TGTGCCAGCAGCTTGGCCGGTATTGGGGAGCTGTTTTTT.